This TCR beta chain derives from a study of cytotoxic CD8 clonotypes in ibrutinib-treated CLL. Study-wide points: Clonality increased at ibrutinib response and stayed stable in sustained remission. At progression, however, it fell back toward baseline. The study found baseline clonality above age-matched healthy donors, tracking circulating CD8+ T-cell counts.

Sequencing was designed to attain a depth spanning 1 in 200,000 to 1 in 1 million T cells. TCRdb's copy holds only in-frame clones and misses some; the assay was immunoSEQ multiplex PCR. The sample has 300,000 or so clones, about 64% seen once. As for this clone: No antigen is known for it.

The receptor comes from a human donor with chronic lymphocytic leukemia. The sample in question was PBMCs, obtained after 36 months of ibrutinib treatment.

In DNA, the CDR3 is TGCGCCAGCAGCTCAGGGGTCAATGAAAAACTGTTTTTT. Amino acids: CASSSGVNEKLFF. The rearrangement uses TRBV5-1 and TRBJ1-4; tentatively, D is TRBD1 (6 bases). The V gene lost 3 bases and the J gene lost 5 bases, with 8 bases spanning the gap. Germline assignment: CDR1 SGHRS and CDR2 YFSETQ. The CDR3 loop spans 13 amino acids.